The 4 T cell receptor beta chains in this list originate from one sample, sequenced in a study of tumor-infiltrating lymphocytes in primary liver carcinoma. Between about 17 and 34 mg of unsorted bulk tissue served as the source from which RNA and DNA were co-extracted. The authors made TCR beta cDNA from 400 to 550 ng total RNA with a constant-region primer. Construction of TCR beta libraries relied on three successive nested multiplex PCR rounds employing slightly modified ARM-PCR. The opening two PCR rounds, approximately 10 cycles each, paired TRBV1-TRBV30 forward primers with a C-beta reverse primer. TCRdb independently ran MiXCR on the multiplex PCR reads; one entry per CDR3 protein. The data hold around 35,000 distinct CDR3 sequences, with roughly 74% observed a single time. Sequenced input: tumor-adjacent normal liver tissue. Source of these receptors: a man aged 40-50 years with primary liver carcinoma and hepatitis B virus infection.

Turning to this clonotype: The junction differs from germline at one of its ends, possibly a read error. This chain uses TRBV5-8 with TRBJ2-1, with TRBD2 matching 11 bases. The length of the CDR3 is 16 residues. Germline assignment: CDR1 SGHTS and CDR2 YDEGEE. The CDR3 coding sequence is TGTGCCAGCAGCTCGCGACTAGCGGGATTATACAATGAGCAGTCCTTC. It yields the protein CASSSRLAGLYNEQSF.

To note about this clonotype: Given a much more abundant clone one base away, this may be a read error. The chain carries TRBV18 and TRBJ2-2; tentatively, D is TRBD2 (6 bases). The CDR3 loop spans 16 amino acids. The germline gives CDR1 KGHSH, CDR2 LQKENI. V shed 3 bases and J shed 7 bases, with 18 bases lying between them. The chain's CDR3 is CASSPSVDPGSGELFF. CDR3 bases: TGTGCCAGCTCACCCTCAGTGGACCCCGGGAGCGGGGAGCTGTTTTTT.

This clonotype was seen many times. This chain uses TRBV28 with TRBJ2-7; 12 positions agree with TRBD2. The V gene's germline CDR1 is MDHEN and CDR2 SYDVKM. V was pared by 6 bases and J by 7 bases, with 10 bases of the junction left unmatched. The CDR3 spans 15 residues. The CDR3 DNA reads TGTGCCAGCAGCCCGGGGTCTAGCGGGAGGGAAGAGCAGTACTTC. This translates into CASSPGSSGREEQYF.

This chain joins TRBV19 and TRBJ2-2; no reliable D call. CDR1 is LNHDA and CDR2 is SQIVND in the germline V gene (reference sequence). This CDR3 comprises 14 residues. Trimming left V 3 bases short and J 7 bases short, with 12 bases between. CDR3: CASSMVTWRGELFF. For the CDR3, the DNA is TGTGCCAGTAGTATGGTCACTTGGCGCGGGGAGCTGTTTTTT. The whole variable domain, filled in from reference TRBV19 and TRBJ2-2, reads DGGITQSPKYLFRKEGQNVTLSCEQNLNHDAMYWYRQDPGQGLRLIYYSQIVNDFQKGDIAEGYSVSREKKESFPLTVTSAQKNPTAFYLCASSMVTWRGELFFGEGSRLTVL.